The 4 T cell receptor beta chains presented below share a single source sample, sequenced in a study of CD8+ T cells in alopecia areata. After isolation, RNA underwent reverse transcription to generate cDNA as the sequencing template. The assay was immunoSEQ multiplex PCR, and TCRdb's table has in-frame clones only and misses some. The sample records 140,000 to 150,000 clones, over 80% being singletons. Sequenced here: CD8+ T cells sorted from blood, sampled at week 0. Receptors were obtained from a human donor with alopecia areata.

The V gene is TRBV30, the J gene TRBJ2-2; D is uncertain. The V end was cut by 2 bases, the J end by 10 bases, with 8 bases between. CDR3 length equals 11 residues. Per the germline V gene, CDR1 is GTSNPN and CDR2 is SVGIG (reference sequence). CDR3 sequence reads: CAWSIEQELFF. Written as DNA, the CDR3 is TGTGCCTGGAGTATCGAACAGGAGCTGTTTTTT.

About this clone itself: One junction end disagrees with the germline gene, perhaps due to a read error. The chain has TRBV7-6 and TRBJ2-7; 11 positions match TRBD2. CDR3 length: 13 residues. In germline, CDR1 is SGHVS, CDR2 FNYEAQ. In DNA form, the CDR3 reads TGTGCCAGCAGCTCCATAGCGGGGGGGCCATCGGACTTC. Translation gives CASSSIAGGPSDF.

The genes are TRBV9 and TRBJ2-7; 8 bases map to TRBD1. In germline, CDR1 is SGDLS, CDR2 YYNGEE. V was clipped by 3 bases and J by 7 bases; unmatched bases: 9. This CDR3 is 14 amino acids long. Written as DNA, the CDR3 is TGTGCCAGCAGCGGATCTGACAGGGGCTGGGAGCAGTACTTC. It translates to CASSGSDRGWEQYF.

Worth noting for this clone: The identical CDR3 is also encoded by other nucleotide sequences in the sample. The chain links TRBV30 to TRBJ2-1, with D maybe TRBD2 (6 bases). There are 13 residues in the CDR3. In germline, CDR1 is GTSNPN, CDR2 SVGIG (reference sequence). V gave up 0 bases and J gave up 4 bases, with 7 bases separating them. This CDR3 reads CAWSVGSYNEQFF. In nucleotides, the CDR3 is TGTGCCTGGAGTGTCGGGAGTTACAATGAGCAGTTCTTC. The complete variable domain, with remaining parts taken from reference TRBV30 and TRBJ2-1, reads SQTIHQWPATLVQPVGSPLSLECTVEGTSNPNLYWYRQAAGRGLQLLFYSVGIGQISSEVPQNLSASRPQDRQFILSSKKLLLSDSGFYLCAWSVGSYNEQFFGPGTRLTVL.